What follows are 7 T cell receptor beta chains derived from one specimen sequenced in a study of T cell repertoires in cytomegalovirus infection. These receptors have no known antigen. Using its own MiXCR run on the reads, TCRdb lists one record per CDR3 protein. The repertoire holds about 830,000 distinct CDR3 sequences, with 32% as singletons. Sequences were derived from cultured CD8+ T cells from PBMCs, sampled from culture after CMV antigen stimulation. These receptors were obtained from a human donor in good health (CMV status not recorded). Some clones in this sample may be carry-over from other donors' samples.

The chain is built from TRBV2 and TRBJ2-3, with D perhaps matching TRBD2 (5 bases). The CDR3 totals 13 residues. V gave up 7 bases and J gave up 4 bases, with 12 bases separating them. Germline V gene lookup returns CDR1 SNHLY and CDR2 FYNNEI. CDR3 residues: CASMGERADTQYF. CDR3 in DNA: TGTGCCAGCATGGGAGAGAGGGCAGATACGCAGTATTTT.

This clonotype has a count of ten or more. The rearrangement uses TRBV7-6 and TRBJ2-2; 14 bases are shared with TRBD2. CDR1 and CDR2 (germline): SGHVS, FNYEAQ. CDR3 length equals 16 residues. V trimming: 5 bases; J trimming: 4 bases; junction bases outside the gene matches: 3. In DNA form, the CDR3 reads TGTGCCAGCAGCCCTGGGACTAGCGGGGGCACCGGGGAGCTGTTTTTT. This encodes CASSPGTSGGTGELFF.

This clonotype was seen many times. The chain employs TRBV7-8 and TRBJ2-5; 10 nucleotides line up with TRBD1. The CDR3 is 15 residues long. The germline CDR1 and CDR2 sequences are SGHVS and FQNEAQ. The trim removed 4 bases at V and 5 bases at J, leaving 7 bases unmatched. Here the CDR3 DNA reads TGTGCCAGCAGCTCCGACAGGGGGCCACGGGAGACCCAGTACTTC. The encoded protein is CASSSDRGPRETQYF.

The V and J genes are TRBV2 and TRBJ2-5; D is unclear. This CDR3 is built from 9 residues. Germline-derived CDR1 and CDR2 are SNHLY and FYNNEI. V lost 10 bases and J lost 5, with 5 bases in between. CDR3 bases: TGTGCCAACGGGGAGACCCAGTACTTC. Translation: CANGETQYF. The full variable domain, in which reference TRBV2 and TRBJ2-5 provide the parts outside the CDR3, is EPEVTQTPSHQVTQMGQEVILRCVPISNHLYFYWYRQILGQKVEFLVSFYNNEISEKSEIFDDQFSVERPDGSNFTLKIRSTKLEDSAMYFCANGETQYFGPGTRLLVL.

The chain combines TRBV5-1 with TRBJ2-7; the D is unclear. This CDR3 contains 14 residues. Germline values: CDR1 SGHRS, CDR2 YFSETQ. The V gene lost 0 bases and the J gene lost 3 bases, with 10 bases spanning the gap. Written as DNA, the CDR3 is TGCGCCAGCAGCTTGGAACAGTTATTCTACGAGCAGTACTTC. Protein product: CASSLEQLFYEQYF.

This clonotype has only a few counts. V is TRBV7-8 and J is TRBJ2-3; D gene ambiguous. The CDR3 sequence is 15 residues long. The ends were cut back, 5 bases at V and 5 bases at J, with 17 bases in the middle. Germline V gene data show CDR1 as SGHVS and CDR2 as FQNEAQ. DNA for the CDR3: TGTGCCAGCAGCCCTACCCGCCTGAAGGGAGATACGCAGTATTTT. This encodes CASSPTRLKGDTQYF.

CDR3 coding DNA: TGCGCCAGCAGCCAAGATAGGCGTTTTGAAGCTTTCTTT. This encodes CASSQDRRFEAFF. This sequence joins TRBV4-1 and TRBJ1-1; no clear D. The CDR3 is made up of 13 amino acids. V was cut by 0 bases and J by 7 bases, with 9 bases left in between. Germline-derived CDR1 and CDR2 are MGHRA and YSYEKL.